One sample yielded the 16 T cell receptor beta chains listed below, sequenced in a study of blood T cell repertoires in COVID-19. TCRdb's copy holds only in-frame clones and misses some; the assay was immunoSEQ multiplex PCR. The sample contains about 200,000 clones, approximately 80% of which appear only once. Sequenced: peripheral blood. Receptor source: a human donor in a cohort sampled during active COVID-19.

About this clone: One end of the junction varies from germline; a read error may be responsible. The genes are TRBV18 and TRBJ2-3; a weak D match, TRBD2 (5 bases). The CDR3 loop spans 12 amino acids. Germline CDR1 KGHSH, CDR2 LQKENI. CDR3: CANSPEADTQYF. CDR3 bases: TGTGCCAACTCACCGGAGGCGGATACGCAGTATTTT.

The V gene is TRBV12-3 or TRBV12-4, the J gene TRBJ2-5, with 7 bases lining up with TRBD2. V shed 4 bases, J shed 1 base, and the junction held 0 bases outside the gene matches. The CDR3 extends over 13 amino acids. The CDR3 loop is CASSSGGQETQYF. The CDR3 DNA reads TGTGCCAGCAGTTCGGGGGGCCAAGAGACCCAGTACTTC.

In DNA form, the CDR3 reads TGTGCCAGCAGCTTACAGGGGAAGCTTGGTGCAGATACGCAGTATTTT. This translates into CASSLQGKLGADTQYF. This chain joins TRBV7-8 and TRBJ2-3; a weak D match, TRBD1 (6 bases). V lost 2 bases to trimming and J lost 4 bases, with 16 bases between them. This CDR3 is built from 16 residues. Germline V gives CDR1 SGHVS, CDR2 FQNEAQ.

The CDR3 reads CATRTGGNTEAFF. CDR3 DNA sequence: TGTGCCACCAGGACAGGGGGGAACACTGAAGCTTTCTTT. V is TRBV24-1 and J is TRBJ1-1; 9 nucleotides match TRBD1. CDR1 is KGHDR and CDR2 is SFDVKD in the germline V gene. V was clipped by 7 bases and J by 1 base; unmatched bases: 0. This CDR3 comprises 13 residues.

This rearrangement joins TRBV24-1 to TRBJ2-1; TRBD2 matches at 8 bases. Per the germline V gene, CDR1 is KGHDR and CDR2 is SFDVKD. The CDR3 loop spans 15 amino acids. V was clipped by 3 bases and J by 6 bases; unmatched bases: 6. The CDR3 is CATSDPGLGGNEQFF. The CDR3 region has the DNA TGTGCCACCAGTGATCCGGGACTAGGGGGCAATGAGCAGTTCTTC.

This clone came up a few times. The chain carries TRBV6-5 and TRBJ1-5; unclear D gene. Trimming removed 5 bases from V and 7 bases from J, with 15 bases in between. Looked up from germline, CDR1 is MNHEY and CDR2 is SVGAGI. The CDR3 consists of 14 residues. CDR3 amino acids: CASSNDGRRQPQHF. For the CDR3, the DNA is TGTGCCAGCAGTAACGACGGGAGGCGGCAGCCCCAGCATTTT.

The V and J genes are TRBV9 and TRBJ2-2, with a tentative D call TRBD1 (5 bases). Germline V gives CDR1 SGDLS, CDR2 YYNGEE. Deletions cut 0 bases from V and 6 bases from J, with 15 bases between. The CDR3 spans 16 residues. This CDR3 reads CASSVVVTEVSGELFF. The CDR3 bases are TGTGCCAGCAGCGTAGTTGTGACAGAAGTCTCCGGGGAGCTGTTTTTT. Variable domain in full (rest from reference TRBV9 and TRBJ2-2): DSGVTQTPKHLITATGQRVTLRCSPRSGDLSVYWYQQSLDQGLQFLIQYYNGEERAKGNILERFSAQQFPDLHSELNLSSLELGDSALYFCASSVVVTEVSGELFFGEGSRLTVL.

The chain is built from TRBV9 and TRBJ1-1, with D tentatively TRBD1 (6 bases). The length of the CDR3 is 14 residues. Per germline, CDR1 SGDLS and CDR2 YYNGEE. Between the trimmed V and J ends, which lost 1 base and 7 bases, there was a span of 14 bases. The CDR3 region is CASSVNREYGEAFF. CDR3 in DNA: TGTGCCAGCAGCGTAAACAGGGAGTACGGTGAAGCTTTCTTT.

The chain has TRBV3-1 (or the pseudogene TRBV3-2) and TRBJ2-3; TRBD2 matches at 7 bases. This CDR3 spans 14 amino acids. V was pared by 0 bases and J by 6 bases, with 3 bases of the junction left unmatched. Looked up from germline, CDR1 is LGHDT and CDR2 is YNNKEL (reference sequence). CDR3 region: CASSQELAKDTQYF. Written as DNA, the CDR3 is TGTGCCAGCAGCCAAGAACTAGCGAAGGATACGCAGTATTTT.

The J gene is TRBJ2-7, the V gene TRBV25-1, with 8 bases aligning to TRBD1. The length of the CDR3 is 14 residues. The V gene's germline CDR1 is MGHDK and CDR2 SYGVNS. Trimming removed 7 bases from V and 8 bases from J; junction bases left unmatched: 13. The CDR3 bases are TGTGCCAGCAAGAGGACAGGGCTGGGGGACCAGCAGTACTTC. Translating gives CASKRTGLGDQQYF.

The chain uses TRBV7-4 and TRBJ2-7; 8 nucleotides line up with TRBD1. Per germline, CDR1 SGHVT and CDR2 SQSDAQ. V lost 6 bases and J lost 3; bases outside the gene matches: 4. The CDR3 sequence is 13 residues long. The CDR3 DNA reads as TGTGCCAGCAGTGACAGGGGTGGCTACGAGCAGTACTTC. As protein: CASSDRGGYEQYF.

CDR3 residues: CASKAAMYGNTIYF. The CDR3 DNA reads as TGTGCCAGTAAGGCGGCGATGTATGGAAACACCATATATTTT. The chain combines TRBV19 with TRBJ1-3; D call uncertain. Germline V CDR1 and CDR2: LNHDA, SQIVND (reference sequence). With 7 bases removed from V and 3 bases from J, the gap between germline ends came to 13 bases. The CDR3 is made up of 14 amino acids.

The chain combines TRBV5-1 with TRBJ2-3; 10 bases map to TRBD2. Germline V gene sequence: CDR1 SGHRS, CDR2 YFSETQ. V trimming: 4 bases; J trimming: 0 bases; junction bases outside the gene matches: 2. This CDR3 comprises 15 residues. The DNA of the CDR3 is TGCGCCAGCAGCGGACTAGCGGCTAGCACAGATACGCAGTATTTT. This sequence encodes CASSGLAASTDTQYF.

V gene TRBV24-1 combines with J gene TRBJ1-2, with D possibly being TRBD1 (5 bases). In germline, CDR1 is KGHDR, CDR2 SFDVKD. V was shortened by 0 bases and J by 7 bases, with 11 bases between the two germline ends. The CDR3 is made up of 14 amino acids. CDR3 protein: CATSDLSRGFGYTF. CDR3 in DNA: TGTGCCACCAGTGATTTGTCGCGGGGGTTTGGCTACACCTTC.

V and J are TRBV23-1 and TRBJ1-5, with 7 nucleotides matching TRBD1. TRBV23-1 is an ORF, with its function uncertain. Trimming cost V 6 bases and J 0 bases; bases outside gene matches: 14. The CDR3 contains 18 residues. The CDR3 DNA is TGCGCCAGCAGACCTTGCCCGGGACAGAAGTATAGCAATCAGCCCCAGCATTTT. Translated, it gives CASRPCPGQKYSNQPQHF.

The V call is TRBV5-1, the J call TRBJ2-1; TRBD2 aligns across 11 bases. V dropped 4 bases and J dropped 9; count of bases not matched to a gene: 6. There are 14 residues in the CDR3. Germline CDR1 is SGHRS and CDR2 is YFSETQ. In nucleotides, the CDR3 is TGCGCCAGCAGCGGTAGCGGGAGGGCCGGTGAGCAGTTCTTC. Its protein product is CASSGSGRAGEQFF.